This paragraph covers one TCR beta chain sequence. The antigen remains undetermined. This sample is drawn from a study of blood T cells in healthy people across ages. Study-level findings and limits: Unknown donor CMV status possibly confounded expanded clonotype changes. In long-lived donors, naive CD4+ cell counts and diversity exceeded those of aged donors. PBMC samples, being unsorted, prevented any conclusive comparison of naive and antigen-experienced cells.

CDR3 length: 15 amino acids. Per germline, CDR1 LGHDT and CDR2 YNNKEL (reference sequence). Between the trimmed V and J ends, which lost 0 bases and 4 bases, there was a span of 12 bases. Sample-barcoded 5' priming and a J-beta primer mix drove a second PCR of roughly 6 to 12 cycles. Every single cDNA molecule received a tag from a template-switch adaptor with 12 random nucleotides. Using its own MiXCR run on the 5' RACE reads, TCRdb lists one record per CDR3 protein. The data contain approximately 2,000,000 distinct CDR3 sequences, approximately 39% of them seen just once; the ten biggest clones take up about 23%.

The sequence was collected from a human donor in good health. The chain combines TRBV3-1 with TRBJ1-2, with a weak D call TRBD1 (5 bases). Sequencing was performed on blood. The CDR3 DNA reads TGTGCCAGCAGCCAAGATCTGAGGGGAACCTATGGCTACACCTTC. Amino acids: CASSQDLRGTYGYTF.